Below, 21 T cell receptor beta chains from the same sample are listed, as sequenced in a study of post-analysis software for immune sequencing data. Sequencing libraries made from TCR beta cDNA carried unique molecular identifiers. From the PCR reads, TCRdb called clonotypes with MiXCR, one entry per CDR3 protein. The sample carries approximately 570,000 distinct CDR3 sequences, 44% recorded once. Their specific antigens are unknown. Whole-study results and caveats: Compared with controls, patients had more of roughly five TRBV segments, including TRBV5-6, TRBV5-1 and TRBV20-1.

Sequences were obtained from blood. These receptors all stem from a girl between 10 and 17 years old with multiple sclerosis.

The chain employs TRBV7-2 and TRBJ2-3, with unresolved D. The V end was cut by 5 bases, the J end by 0 bases, with 18 bases between. This CDR3 comprises 17 residues. CDR1 SGHTA and CDR2 FQGNSA come from the germline V gene. DNA for the CDR3: TGTGCCAGCAGCGCCGAGTTGCATTTCGCTAGCACAGATACGCAGTATTTT. It is translated as CASSAELHFASTDTQYF. Variable domain in full (rest from reference TRBV7-2 and TRBJ2-3): GAGVSQSPSNKVTEKGKDVELRCDPISGHTALYWYRQSLGQGLEFLIYFQGNSAPDKSGLPSDRFSAERTGGSVSTLTIQRTQQEDSAVYLCASSAELHFASTDTQYFGPGTRLTVL.

This chain connects TRBV10-3 to TRBJ1-5; D gene unclear. Germline V gives CDR1 ENHRY, CDR2 SYGVKD. This CDR3 is built from 16 residues. The V gene lost 2 bases and the J gene lost 3 bases, with 14 bases spanning the gap. CDR3 in DNA: TGTGCCATCAGTGAGACCAAAGACACGCTCAATCAGCCCCAGCATTTT. Amino acids: CAISETKDTLNQPQHF.

The sample holds a few counts of this clonotype. The gene calls are TRBV5-1 and TRBJ2-7; a possible D gene is TRBD2 (6 bases). The germline CDR1 and CDR2 sequences are SGHRS and YFSETQ. This CDR3 is 15 amino acids long. V was clipped by 0 bases and J by 1 base, with 11 bases between them. The CDR3 nucleotides are TGCGCCAGCAGCTTGGAGTGGGACTCTTCCTACGAGCAGTACTTC. As protein: CASSLEWDSSYEQYF.

This chain connects TRBV10-3 to TRBJ2-5; 9 bases map to TRBD1. The J call may be faulty, since TRBJ2-7 better matches the DNA end. The CDR3 is 13 residues long. Germline V gives CDR1 ENHRY, CDR2 SYGVKD. DNA of the CDR3: TGTGCCATCAAAGGGACAGGGCAGTACGAGCAGTACTTC. Translating it yields CAIKGTGQYEQYF.

V usage is TRBV7-2 and J usage is TRBJ1-2; D gene ambiguous. The ends were cut back, 5 bases at V and 4 bases at J, with 20 bases in the middle. CDR3 length: 16 residues. The germline CDR1 and CDR2 sequences are SGHTA and FQGNSA. CDR3 nucleotide sequence: TGTGCCAGCAGCCCGGACTCCCCGGCAGACTTCTATGGCTACACCTTC. Amino acid sequence: CASSPDSPADFYGYTF.

The rearrangement joins TRBV12-3 or TRBV12-4 to TRBJ2-1; 13 bases map to TRBD2. The CDR3 has 21 residues. V gave up 2 bases and J gave up 8 bases; unmatched junction bases: 21. The CDR3 coding sequence is TGTGCCAGCAGTTTACGAGAGGGCAGGGTCCCACTAGCGGGAGGGCCCGATGAGCAGTTCTTC. Translation gives CASSLREGRVPLAGGPDEQFF.

This sequence joins TRBV4-1 and TRBJ1-5, with 9 nucleotides matching TRBD1. The CDR3 totals 15 residues. The germline V gene has CDR1 MGHRA and CDR2 YSYEKL. Losses at the gene ends were 4 bases for V and 5 bases for J; bases not matched to a gene: 6. The CDR3 loop is CASSLTGGRDQPQHF. CDR3 sequence (DNA): TGCGCCAGCAGCCTGACAGGGGGGCGCGATCAGCCCCAGCATTTT.

This clonotype was counted only a few times. The V and J genes are TRBV29-1 and TRBJ2-3; TRBD2 matches 8 bases. The CDR3 has 14 amino acids. Germline V gene lookup returns CDR1 SQVTM and CDR2 ANQGSEA. J was trimmed by 6 bases and V by 4 bases; bases with no gene match: 9. CDR3 sequence: CSVVTSDYADTQYF. Here the CDR3 DNA reads TGCAGCGTTGTGACTAGCGATTATGCGGATACGCAGTATTTT.

The chain recombines TRBV6-5 with TRBJ2-7; 7 bases fit TRBD1. Trimming took 3 bases from V and 3 from J; bases not matched to a gene: 8. There are 15 residues in the CDR3. Germline V gene data show CDR1 as MNHEY and CDR2 as SVGAGI. The CDR3 loop is CASSYSGTAVYEQYF. In nucleotides, the CDR3 is TGTGCCAGCAGTTATTCCGGGACAGCAGTCTACGAGCAGTACTTC.

The chain couples TRBV6-6 to TRBJ2-5; TRBD2 might be the D (5 bases). This CDR3 contains 17 residues. CDR1 and CDR2 from the germline V gene are MNHNY and SVGAGI (reference sequence). V lost 4 bases and J 2 bases, leaving 20 bases between the germline ends. CDR3 DNA: TGTGCCAGCAGTTCGGTTCCTACTAGGGTTACGCAAGAGACCCAGTACTTC. Translation gives CASSSVPTRVTQETQYF.

This clonotype was observed a single time. The V gene is TRBV5-1, the J gene TRBJ1-2, with 8 bases fitting TRBD1. Unmatched junction bases numbered 18, after V lost 2 bases and J lost 3 bases. CDR1 and CDR2 (germline): SGHRS, YFSETQ. The CDR3 is made up of 19 amino acids. CDR3: CASSLTSDRAYDAYYGYTF. The CDR3 DNA reads TGCGCCAGCAGCTTAACCTCGGACAGGGCCTATGATGCTTACTATGGCTACACCTTC.

This chain connects TRBV30 to TRBJ2-7; D remains unclear. CDR3 size: 12 residues. Between the trimmed V and J ends, which lost 0 bases and 7 bases, there was a span of 10 bases. Germline V gives CDR1 GTSNPN, CDR2 SVGIG (reference sequence). Here the CDR3 reads CAWSVQLGEQYF. The CDR3 coding sequence is TGTGCCTGGAGTGTACAATTGGGTGAGCAGTACTTC. The full variable domain, its missing parts supplied by reference TRBV30 and TRBJ2-7, is SQTIHQWPATLVQPVGSPLSLECTVEGTSNPNLYWYRQAAGRGLQLLFYSVGIGQISSEVPQNLSASRPQDRQFILSSKKLLLSDSGFYLCAWSVQLGEQYFGPGTRLTVT.

Comments on this clonotype: The DNA is omitted, as the CDR3 cannot be located on it reliably, and the CDR3 follows TCRdb's listing. The chain recombines TRBV12-3 or TRBV12-4 with TRBJ2-3; the table's D call, TRBD1, was not checked against the DNA. The CDR3 is 17 residues long, ends included. The CDR3 region is CASSSSWGVEGTDTQYF.

The rearrangement joins TRBV7-9 to TRBJ2-1, with D unresolved. This CDR3 has 13 residues. Per the germline V gene, CDR1 is SEHNR and CDR2 is FQNEAQ (reference sequence). The germline V and J ends were trimmed by 11 bases and 9 bases, with 20 bases remaining between them. CDR3 amino acids: CAGVTVPELEQFF. DNA of the CDR3: TGTGCCGGGGTAACGGTTCCCGAACTTGAGCAGTTCTTC. Full variable domain (missing parts from reference TRBV7-9 and TRBJ2-1): DTGVSQNPRHKITKRGQNVTFRCDPISEHNRLYWYRQTLGQGPEFLTYFQNEAQLEKSRLLSDRFSAERPKGSFSTLEIQRTEQGDSAMYLCAGVTVPELEQFFGPGTRLTVL.

Concerning this clonotype itself: This may arise from a read error, as a much more abundant clone is one base away. This chain joins TRBV20-1 and TRBJ2-3; D is unresolved. The length of the CDR3 is 15 residues. CDR1 and CDR2 (germline): DFQATT, SNEGSKA (reference sequence). CDR3 sequence reads: CGARDPARGTDTQYF. In nucleotides, the CDR3 is TGCGGTGCTAGAGATCCCGCTAGAGGCACAGATACGCAGTATTTT.

The CDR3 DNA reads as TGCGCCAGCAGCTCCGGGGGGGCGGCCAAAAACATTCAGTACTTC. Amino acids: CASSSGGAAKNIQYF. V usage is TRBV5-1 and J usage is TRBJ2-4; TRBD2 matches 8 bases. Germline loops: CDR1 SGHRS, CDR2 YFSETQ. There are 15 residues in the CDR3. Germline trimming cut 3 bases from V and 1 base from J; bases unmatched to any gene: 3.

The rearrangement joins TRBV10-3 to TRBJ2-2, with D tentatively TRBD2 (6 bases). The V and J ends lost 6 bases and 5 bases respectively, with 13 bases between them. Per the germline V gene, CDR1 is ENHRY and CDR2 is SYGVKD. The CDR3 is 14 amino acids. CDR3 protein: CAISGGMRTGELFF. CDR3 DNA: TGTGCCATCAGCGGGGGAATGAGGACCGGGGAGCTGTTTTTT.

The chain uses TRBV7-9 and TRBJ1-1; weak D call: TRBD1 (6 bases). The germline V gene has CDR1 SEHNR and CDR2 FQNEAQ (reference sequence). Deletions cut 1 base from V and 0 bases from J, with 9 bases between. The CDR3 has 15 residues. The CDR3 loop is CASSLDRVMNTEAFF. CDR3 DNA: TGTGCCAGCAGCTTAGACAGGGTCATGAACACTGAAGCTTTCTTT.

The sample holds one count of this clonotype. This chain uses TRBV12-3 or TRBV12-4 with TRBJ1-1; the D is unclear. The CDR3 is 13 amino acids. The germline V and J ends were trimmed by 5 bases and 3 bases, with 10 bases remaining between them. The CDR3 sequence is CASSTISDTEAFF. The CDR3 bases are TGTGCCAGCAGTACGATTAGTGACACTGAAGCTTTCTTT.

There are a few counts of this clonotype. The gene calls are TRBV29-1 and TRBJ2-1, with no clear D. The CDR3 has 15 amino acids. V dropped 2 bases and J dropped 2 bases, with 13 bases sitting between them. Germline V CDR1 and CDR2: SQVTM, ANQGSEA. The CDR3 nucleotides read TGCAGCGTTGAAATGAGGTCTGGAGCCTACAATGAGCAGTTCTTC. Translated: CSVEMRSGAYNEQFF.

This clonotype was detected a few times. Here the CDR3 reads CASSLRDSRSYNEQFF. The CDR3 DNA reads as TGCGCCAGCAGCCTACGTGACAGTCGCTCCTACAATGAGCAGTTCTTC. This chain uses TRBV4-1 with TRBJ2-1, with D tentatively TRBD1 (5 bases). Germline V gives CDR1 MGHRA, CDR2 YSYEKL. This CDR3 has 16 amino acids. V was clipped by 4 bases and J by 0 bases, with 13 bases between them.